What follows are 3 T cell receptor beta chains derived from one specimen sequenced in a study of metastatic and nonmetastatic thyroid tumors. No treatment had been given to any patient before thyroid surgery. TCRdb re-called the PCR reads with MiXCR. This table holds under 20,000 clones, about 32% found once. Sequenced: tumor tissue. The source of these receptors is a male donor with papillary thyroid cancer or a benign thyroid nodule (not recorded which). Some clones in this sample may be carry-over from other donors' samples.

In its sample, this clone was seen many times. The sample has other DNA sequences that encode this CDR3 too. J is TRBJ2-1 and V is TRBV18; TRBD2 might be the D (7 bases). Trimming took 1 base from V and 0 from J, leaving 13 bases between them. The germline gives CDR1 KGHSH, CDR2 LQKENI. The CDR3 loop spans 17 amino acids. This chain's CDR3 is CASSPQRGAASYNEQFF. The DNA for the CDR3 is TGTGCCAGCTCACCACAACGGGGGGCGGCCTCCTACAATGAGCAGTTCTTC.

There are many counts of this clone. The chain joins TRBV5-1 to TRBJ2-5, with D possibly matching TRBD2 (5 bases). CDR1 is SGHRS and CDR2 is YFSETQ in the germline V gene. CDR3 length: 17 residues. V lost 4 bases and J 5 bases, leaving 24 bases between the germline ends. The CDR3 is CASSAVPLEVRDETQYF. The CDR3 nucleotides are TGCGCCAGCAGCGCCGTCCCGCTAGAGGTGAGGGATGAGACCCAGTACTTC. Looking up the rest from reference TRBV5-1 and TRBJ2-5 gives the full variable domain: KAGVTQTPRYLIKTRGQQVTLSCSPISGHRSVSWYQQTPGQGLQFLFEYFSETQRNKGNFPGRFSGRQFSNSRSEMNVSTLELGDSALYLCASSAVPLEVRDETQYFGPGTRLLVL.

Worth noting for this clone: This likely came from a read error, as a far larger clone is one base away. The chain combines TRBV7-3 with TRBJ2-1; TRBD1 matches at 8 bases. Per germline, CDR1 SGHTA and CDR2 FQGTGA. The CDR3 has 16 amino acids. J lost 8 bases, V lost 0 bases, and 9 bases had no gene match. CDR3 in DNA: TGTGCCAGCAGCTTAACGTCGACAGGGGTTAGCGATGAGCAGTTCTTC. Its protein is CASSLTSTGVSDEQFF.